These 2 T cell receptor beta chains originate from one sample sequenced in a study of sequential checkpoint blockade in melanoma (dated by TCRdb to 2018 to 2020). The meaning of the sample's treatment or condition label: randomized to nivolumab then ipilimumab (arm A) or the reverse (arm B). The receptor library was made with the immunoSEQ multiplex PCR assay. In TCRdb, the immuneACCESS table is reduced to in-frame sequences with V and J assigned. These tables do not hold every clone; where another copy was compared, an unresolved V gene accounts for under half, and the others remain unexplained. This sample gives approximately 28,000 clones in total; about 88% of them show up just once. The ten largest clones capture about 14% of the sample. Here the sequenced sample was CD8+ T cells sorted from blood (inferred from file names), taken from a patient given nivolumab and ipilimumab in sequence. The receptors stem from a human donor with melanoma.

The chain joins TRBV9 to TRBJ1-2; TRBD1 matches at 7 bases. V shed 3 bases, J shed 6 bases, and the junction held 2 bases outside the gene matches. The CDR3 runs to 12 residues. Germline V gives CDR1 SGDLS, CDR2 YYNGEE. The CDR3 protein is CASSGTGDGYTF. The CDR3 bases are TGTGCCAGCAGCGGGACAGGCGATGGCTACACCTTC. Based on the CDR3 plus reference TRBV9 and TRBJ1-2, the full variable domain is DSGVTQTPKHLITATGQRVTLRCSPRSGDLSVYWYQQSLDQGLQFLIQYYNGEERAKGNILERFSAQQFPDLHSELNLSSLELGDSALYFCASSGTGDGYTFGSGTRLTVV.

This chain joins TRBV9 and TRBJ1-3, with D unclear. V was pared by 3 bases and J by 4 bases, with 11 bases between. The CDR3 extends over 14 amino acids. CDR1 and CDR2 from the germline V gene are SGDLS and YYNGEE. CDR3 sequence (DNA): TGTGCCAGCAGCGGCAAGGAGAAGGGAAACACCATATATTTT. Protein: CASSGKEKGNTIYF.